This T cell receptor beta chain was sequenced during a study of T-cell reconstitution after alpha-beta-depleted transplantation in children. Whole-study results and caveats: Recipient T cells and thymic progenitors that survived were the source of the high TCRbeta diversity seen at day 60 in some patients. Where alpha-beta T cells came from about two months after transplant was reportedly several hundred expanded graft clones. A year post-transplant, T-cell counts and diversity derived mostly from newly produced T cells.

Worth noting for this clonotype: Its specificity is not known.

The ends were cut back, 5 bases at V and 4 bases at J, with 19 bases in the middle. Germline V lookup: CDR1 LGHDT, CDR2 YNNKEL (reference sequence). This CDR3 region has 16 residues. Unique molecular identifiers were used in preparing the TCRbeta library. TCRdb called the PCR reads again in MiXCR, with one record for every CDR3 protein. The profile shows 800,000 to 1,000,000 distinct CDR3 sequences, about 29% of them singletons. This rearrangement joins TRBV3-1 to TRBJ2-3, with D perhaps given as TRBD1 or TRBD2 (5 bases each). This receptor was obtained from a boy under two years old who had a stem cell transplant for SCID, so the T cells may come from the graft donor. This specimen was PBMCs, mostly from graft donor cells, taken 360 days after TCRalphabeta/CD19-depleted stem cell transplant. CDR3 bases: TGTGCCAGCAGCGACGCCGGGACCCGGGTGGCAGATACGCAGTATTTT. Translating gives CASSDAGTRVADTQYF.